These T cell receptor beta chains were read from a single sample in a study of T cells in Graves' hyperthyroidism and ophthalmopathy. TCRdb re-derived calls from the multiplex PCR reads in MiXCR, one entry per CDR3 protein. The sample holds 40,000 to 60,000 distinct CDR3 sequences, less than 60% seen once. The source material was blood. These receptors were taken from a woman between 45 and 60 years old with Graves' ophthalmopathy. The CDR3 runs from the conserved cysteine through the conserved F or W. Fields, in order: J gene, CDR3 length, D gene, V gene, clone size, CDR3 protein, CDR3 DNA. The D gene is left open where the match is weak. Some rows mark clone size as missing; the rest say once, few, many or name a class of expanded clone.

j_call: TRBJ2-1
cdr3_length: 13
d_call: TRBD2
v_call: TRBV20-1
clone_size: .
cdr3_aa: CSAGRLAGSEQFF
cdr3_nt: TGCAGTGCTGGACGACTAGCGGGAAGTGAGCAGTTCTTC

j_call: TRBJ1-2
cdr3_length: 15
d_call: .
v_call: TRBV19
clone_size: .
cdr3_aa: CASQRASGGRYGYTF
cdr3_nt: TGTGCCAGCCAAAGGGCTAGCGGGGGTCGGTATGGCTACACCTTC

j_call: TRBJ1-6
cdr3_length: 15
d_call: .
v_call: TRBV5-8
clone_size: medium-sized
cdr3_aa: CASSLEKGLNSPLHF
cdr3_nt: TGTGCCAGCAGCTTGGAGAAGGGACTGAATTCACCCCTCCACTTT

j_call: TRBJ2-5
cdr3_length: 14
d_call: .
v_call: TRBV7-2
clone_size: once
cdr3_aa: CASSQRQIQETQYF
cdr3_nt: TGTGCCAGCAGCCAACGACAGATTCAAGAGACCCAGTACTTC

j_call: TRBJ1-2
cdr3_length: 14
d_call: .
v_call: TRBV7-2
clone_size: .
cdr3_aa: CASSLVIEFDGYTF
cdr3_nt: TGTGCCAGCAGCTTAGTAATAGAATTCGATGGCTACACCTTC

j_call: TRBJ1-6
cdr3_length: 17
d_call: .
v_call: TRBV7-9
clone_size: .
cdr3_aa: CASSLEASGTNNSPLHF
cdr3_nt: TGTGCCAGCAGCTTAGAGGCTAGCGGGACCAATAATTCACCCCTCCACTTT

j_call: TRBJ1-2
cdr3_length: 12
d_call: TRBD1
v_call: TRBV5-1
clone_size: many
cdr3_aa: CASSQGASGYTF
cdr3_nt: TGCGCCAGCAGTCAGGGGGCTTCTGGCTACACCTTC

j_call: TRBJ2-7
cdr3_length: 16
d_call: TRBD2
v_call: TRBV11-3
clone_size: .
cdr3_aa: CASSLGTSGGPDEQYF
cdr3_nt: TGTGCCAGCAGCTTAGGGACTAGCGGGGGGCCGGACGAGCAGTACTTC

j_call: TRBJ2-1
cdr3_length: 17
d_call: TRBD2
v_call: TRBV7-9
clone_size: .
cdr3_aa: CASSSPGSSGGPDEQFF
cdr3_nt: TGTGCCAGCAGCTCCCCGGGCTCTAGCGGGGGGCCGGATGAGCAGTTCTTC

j_call: TRBJ2-1
cdr3_length: 16
d_call: .
v_call: TRBV4-3
clone_size: .
cdr3_aa: CASSRGLGGGYNEQFF
cdr3_nt: TGCGCCAGCAGCCGAGGACTAGGGGGGGGTTACAATGAGCAGTTCTTC

j_call: TRBJ2-5
cdr3_length: 15
d_call: .
v_call: TRBV6-6
clone_size: .
cdr3_aa: CASSYAPPTEETQYF
cdr3_nt: TGTGCCAGCAGTTACGCACCACCGACGGAAGAGACCCAGTACTTC

j_call: TRBJ2-7
cdr3_length: 15
d_call: TRBD1
v_call: TRBV2
clone_size: .
cdr3_aa: CASSFGQGQLYEQYF
cdr3_nt: TGTGCCAGCAGTTTTGGACAGGGTCAACTCTACGAGCAGTACTTC

j_call: TRBJ2-7
cdr3_length: 16
d_call: .
v_call: TRBV4-2
clone_size: many
cdr3_aa: CASSQVFKEKDPEQYF
cdr3_nt: TGTGCCAGCAGCCAAGTTTTTAAGGAAAAGGATCCCGAGCAGTACTTC

j_call: TRBJ1-2
cdr3_length: 15
d_call: TRBD1
v_call: TRBV6-1
clone_size: many
cdr3_aa: CASSEALQGAYGYTF
cdr3_nt: TGTGCCAGCAGTGAAGCGCTCCAGGGGGCCTATGGCTACACCTTC

j_call: TRBJ1-6
cdr3_length: 15
d_call: .
v_call: TRBV25-1
clone_size: .
cdr3_aa: CASSERRPGDSPLHF
cdr3_nt: TGTGCCAGCAGTGAGCGACGACCGGGGGATTCACCCCTCCACTTT

j_call: TRBJ2-1
cdr3_length: 15
d_call: .
v_call: TRBV3-1
clone_size: few
cdr3_aa: CASSLTAEGGLRQFF
cdr3_nt: TGTGCCAGCAGCCTGACGGCCGAAGGTGGATTGCGGCAGTTCTTC

j_call: TRBJ1-4
cdr3_length: 18
d_call: .
v_call: TRBV19
clone_size: .
cdr3_aa: CASTPLSLGGPENEKLSF
cdr3_nt: TGTGCCAGTACCCCATTGAGTCTAGGGGGACCCGAAAATGAAAAACTGTCTTTT

j_call: TRBJ2-5
cdr3_length: 13
d_call: TRBD2
v_call: TRBV7-9
clone_size: .
cdr3_aa: CASSRAGAETQYF
cdr3_nt: TGTGCCAGCAGCCGAGCGGGGGCGGAGACCCAGTACTTC

j_call: TRBJ2-3
cdr3_length: 14
d_call: TRBD1
v_call: TRBV20-1
clone_size: many
cdr3_aa: CSAMRGRAKDTQYF
cdr3_nt: TGCAGTGCGATGAGGGGGCGGGCGAAAGATACGCAGTATTTT

j_call: TRBJ2-2
cdr3_length: 15
d_call: .
v_call: TRBV24-1
clone_size: many
cdr3_aa: CATSDLQLNTGELFF
cdr3_nt: TGTGCCACCAGTGATTTGCAACTCAACACCGGGGAGCTGTTTTTT

j_call: TRBJ1-1
cdr3_length: 15
d_call: TRBD1
v_call: TRBV5-1
clone_size: .
cdr3_aa: CASSMATGGASEAFF
cdr3_nt: TGCGCAAGCAGCATGGCGACAGGGGGCGCGTCGGAAGCTTTCTTT

j_call: TRBJ2-3
cdr3_length: 14
d_call: .
v_call: TRBV20-1
clone_size: .
cdr3_aa: CSASGSPGGDTQYF
cdr3_nt: TGCAGTGCTAGCGGGAGTCCCGGGGGAGATACGCAGTATTTT

j_call: TRBJ2-3
cdr3_length: 18
d_call: TRBD2
v_call: TRBV2
clone_size: .
cdr3_aa: CASSSTPLAGGPEDTQYF
cdr3_nt: TGTGCCAGCAGCTCGACTCCGCTAGCGGGGGGGCCGGAAGATACGCAGTATTTT

j_call: TRBJ2-3
cdr3_length: 17
d_call: .
v_call: TRBV9
clone_size: many
cdr3_aa: CASSVESGSLSTDTQYF
cdr3_nt: TGTGCCAGCAGCGTAGAGTCCGGGAGCCTTAGCACAGATACGCAGTATTTT

j_call: TRBJ2-1
cdr3_length: 14
d_call: .
v_call: TRBV7-3
clone_size: .
cdr3_aa: CASSPTDRGTEQFF
cdr3_nt: TGTGCCAGCAGCCCGACGGATAGGGGCACTGAGCAGTTCTTC

j_call: TRBJ1-2
cdr3_length: 17
d_call: .
v_call: TRBV2
clone_size: .
cdr3_aa: CASSDPGRARFYYGYTF
cdr3_nt: TGTGCCAGCAGTGACCCCGGGAGGGCTAGATTCTACTATGGCTACACCTTC

j_call: TRBJ1-5
cdr3_length: 14
d_call: .
v_call: TRBV7-9
clone_size: .
cdr3_aa: CASSQQSYEQPQHF
cdr3_nt: TGTGCCAGCAGCCAACAGAGCTACGAGCAGCCCCAGCATTTT

j_call: TRBJ2-3
cdr3_length: 15
d_call: .
v_call: TRBV10-3
clone_size: .
cdr3_aa: CTISGGRERTDTQYF
cdr3_nt: TGTACCATCAGTGGTGGGAGAGAACGCACAGATACGCAGTATTTT

j_call: TRBJ1-5
cdr3_length: 16
d_call: TRBD1
v_call: TRBV19
clone_size: medium-sized
cdr3_aa: CASSIGTGQFGQPQHF
cdr3_nt: TGTGCCAGTAGTATTGGGACAGGACAGTTCGGTCAGCCCCAGCATTTT

j_call: TRBJ1-2
cdr3_length: 16
d_call: TRBD1
v_call: TRBV5-8
clone_size: many
cdr3_aa: CASSYPGTAANYGYTF
cdr3_nt: TGTGCCAGCAGCTACCCCGGGACAGCGGCTAACTATGGCTACACCTTC

j_call: TRBJ1-1
cdr3_length: 14
d_call: TRBD1
v_call: TRBV27
clone_size: few
cdr3_aa: CASRRQGRGTEAFF
cdr3_nt: TGTGCCAGCAGGAGACAGGGGAGGGGGACTGAAGCTTTCTTT

j_call: TRBJ2-5
cdr3_length: 16
d_call: TRBD2
v_call: TRBV10-3
clone_size: many
cdr3_aa: CAISPGTSGSGETQYF
cdr3_nt: TGTGCCATCAGCCCCGGGACTAGCGGGAGTGGAGAGACCCAGTACTTC

j_call: TRBJ2-1
cdr3_length: 16
d_call: .
v_call: TRBV4-2
clone_size: many
cdr3_aa: CASSQDASGSYNEQFF
cdr3_nt: TGTGCCAGCAGCCAAGATGCGTCTGGCTCCTACAATGAGCAGTTCTTC